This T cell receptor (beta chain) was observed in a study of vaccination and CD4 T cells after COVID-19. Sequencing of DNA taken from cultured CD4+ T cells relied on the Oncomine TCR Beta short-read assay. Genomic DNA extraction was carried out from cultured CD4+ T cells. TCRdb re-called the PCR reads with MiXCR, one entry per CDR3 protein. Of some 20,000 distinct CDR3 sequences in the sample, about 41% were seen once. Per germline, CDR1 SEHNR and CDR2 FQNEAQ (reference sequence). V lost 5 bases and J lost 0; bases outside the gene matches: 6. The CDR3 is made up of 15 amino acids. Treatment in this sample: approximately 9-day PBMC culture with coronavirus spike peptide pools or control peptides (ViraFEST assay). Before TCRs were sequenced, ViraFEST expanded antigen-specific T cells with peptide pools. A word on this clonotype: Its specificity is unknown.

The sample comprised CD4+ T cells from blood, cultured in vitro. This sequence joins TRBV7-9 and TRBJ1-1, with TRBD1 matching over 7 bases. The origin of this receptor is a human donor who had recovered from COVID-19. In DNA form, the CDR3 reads TGTGCCAGCAGCCCCCGGACAGGAATGAACACTGAAGCTTTCTTT. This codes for CASSPRTGMNTEAFF. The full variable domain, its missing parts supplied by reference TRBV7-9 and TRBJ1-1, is DTGVSQNPRHKITKRGQNVTFRCDPISEHNRLYWYRQTLGQGPEFLTYFQNEAQLEKSRLLSDRFSAERPKGSFSTLEIQRTEQGDSAMYLCASSPRTGMNTEAFFGQGTRLTVV.